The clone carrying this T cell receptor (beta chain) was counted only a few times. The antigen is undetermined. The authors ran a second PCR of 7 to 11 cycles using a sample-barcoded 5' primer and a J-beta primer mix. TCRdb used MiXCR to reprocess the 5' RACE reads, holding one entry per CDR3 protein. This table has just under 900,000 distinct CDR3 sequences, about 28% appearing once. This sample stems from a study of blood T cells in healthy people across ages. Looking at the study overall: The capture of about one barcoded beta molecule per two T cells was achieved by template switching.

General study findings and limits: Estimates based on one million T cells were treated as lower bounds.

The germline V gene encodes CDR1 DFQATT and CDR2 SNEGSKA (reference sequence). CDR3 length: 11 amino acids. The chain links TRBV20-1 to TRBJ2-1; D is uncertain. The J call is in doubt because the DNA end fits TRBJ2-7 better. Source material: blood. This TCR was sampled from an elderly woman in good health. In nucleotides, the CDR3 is TGCAGTGCTAGAGATGTGAATGAGCAGTACTTC. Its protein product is CSARDVNEQYF.